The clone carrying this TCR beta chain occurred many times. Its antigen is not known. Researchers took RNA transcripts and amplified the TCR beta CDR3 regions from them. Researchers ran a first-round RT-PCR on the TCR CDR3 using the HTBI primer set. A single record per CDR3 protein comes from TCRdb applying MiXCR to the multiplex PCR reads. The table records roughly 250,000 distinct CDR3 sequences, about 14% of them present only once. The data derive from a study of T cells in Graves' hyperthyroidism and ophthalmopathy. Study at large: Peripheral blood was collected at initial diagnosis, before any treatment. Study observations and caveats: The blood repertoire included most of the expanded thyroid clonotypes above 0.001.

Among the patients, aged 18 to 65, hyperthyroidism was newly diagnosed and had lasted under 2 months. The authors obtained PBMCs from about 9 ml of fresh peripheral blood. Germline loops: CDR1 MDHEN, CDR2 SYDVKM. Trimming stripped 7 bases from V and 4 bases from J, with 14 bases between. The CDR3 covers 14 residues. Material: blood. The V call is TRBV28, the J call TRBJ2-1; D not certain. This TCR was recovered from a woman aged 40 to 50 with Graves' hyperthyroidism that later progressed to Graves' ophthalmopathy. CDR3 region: CASKLELPYNEQFF. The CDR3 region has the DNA TGTGCCAGCAAGTTGGAACTACCTTACAATGAGCAGTTCTTC.